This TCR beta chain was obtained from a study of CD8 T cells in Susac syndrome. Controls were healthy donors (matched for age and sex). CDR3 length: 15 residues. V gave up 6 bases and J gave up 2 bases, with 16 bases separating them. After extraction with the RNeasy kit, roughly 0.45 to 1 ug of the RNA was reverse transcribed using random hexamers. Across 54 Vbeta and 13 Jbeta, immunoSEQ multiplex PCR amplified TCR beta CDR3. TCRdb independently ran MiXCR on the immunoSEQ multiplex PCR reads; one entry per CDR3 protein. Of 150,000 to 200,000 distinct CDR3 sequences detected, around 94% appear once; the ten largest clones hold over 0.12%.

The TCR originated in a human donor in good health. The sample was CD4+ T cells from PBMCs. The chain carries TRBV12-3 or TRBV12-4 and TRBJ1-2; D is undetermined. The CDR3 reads CASSLRLADNYGYTF. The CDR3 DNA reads TGTGCCAGCAGCCTACGTTTAGCAGACAACTATGGCTACACCTTC.